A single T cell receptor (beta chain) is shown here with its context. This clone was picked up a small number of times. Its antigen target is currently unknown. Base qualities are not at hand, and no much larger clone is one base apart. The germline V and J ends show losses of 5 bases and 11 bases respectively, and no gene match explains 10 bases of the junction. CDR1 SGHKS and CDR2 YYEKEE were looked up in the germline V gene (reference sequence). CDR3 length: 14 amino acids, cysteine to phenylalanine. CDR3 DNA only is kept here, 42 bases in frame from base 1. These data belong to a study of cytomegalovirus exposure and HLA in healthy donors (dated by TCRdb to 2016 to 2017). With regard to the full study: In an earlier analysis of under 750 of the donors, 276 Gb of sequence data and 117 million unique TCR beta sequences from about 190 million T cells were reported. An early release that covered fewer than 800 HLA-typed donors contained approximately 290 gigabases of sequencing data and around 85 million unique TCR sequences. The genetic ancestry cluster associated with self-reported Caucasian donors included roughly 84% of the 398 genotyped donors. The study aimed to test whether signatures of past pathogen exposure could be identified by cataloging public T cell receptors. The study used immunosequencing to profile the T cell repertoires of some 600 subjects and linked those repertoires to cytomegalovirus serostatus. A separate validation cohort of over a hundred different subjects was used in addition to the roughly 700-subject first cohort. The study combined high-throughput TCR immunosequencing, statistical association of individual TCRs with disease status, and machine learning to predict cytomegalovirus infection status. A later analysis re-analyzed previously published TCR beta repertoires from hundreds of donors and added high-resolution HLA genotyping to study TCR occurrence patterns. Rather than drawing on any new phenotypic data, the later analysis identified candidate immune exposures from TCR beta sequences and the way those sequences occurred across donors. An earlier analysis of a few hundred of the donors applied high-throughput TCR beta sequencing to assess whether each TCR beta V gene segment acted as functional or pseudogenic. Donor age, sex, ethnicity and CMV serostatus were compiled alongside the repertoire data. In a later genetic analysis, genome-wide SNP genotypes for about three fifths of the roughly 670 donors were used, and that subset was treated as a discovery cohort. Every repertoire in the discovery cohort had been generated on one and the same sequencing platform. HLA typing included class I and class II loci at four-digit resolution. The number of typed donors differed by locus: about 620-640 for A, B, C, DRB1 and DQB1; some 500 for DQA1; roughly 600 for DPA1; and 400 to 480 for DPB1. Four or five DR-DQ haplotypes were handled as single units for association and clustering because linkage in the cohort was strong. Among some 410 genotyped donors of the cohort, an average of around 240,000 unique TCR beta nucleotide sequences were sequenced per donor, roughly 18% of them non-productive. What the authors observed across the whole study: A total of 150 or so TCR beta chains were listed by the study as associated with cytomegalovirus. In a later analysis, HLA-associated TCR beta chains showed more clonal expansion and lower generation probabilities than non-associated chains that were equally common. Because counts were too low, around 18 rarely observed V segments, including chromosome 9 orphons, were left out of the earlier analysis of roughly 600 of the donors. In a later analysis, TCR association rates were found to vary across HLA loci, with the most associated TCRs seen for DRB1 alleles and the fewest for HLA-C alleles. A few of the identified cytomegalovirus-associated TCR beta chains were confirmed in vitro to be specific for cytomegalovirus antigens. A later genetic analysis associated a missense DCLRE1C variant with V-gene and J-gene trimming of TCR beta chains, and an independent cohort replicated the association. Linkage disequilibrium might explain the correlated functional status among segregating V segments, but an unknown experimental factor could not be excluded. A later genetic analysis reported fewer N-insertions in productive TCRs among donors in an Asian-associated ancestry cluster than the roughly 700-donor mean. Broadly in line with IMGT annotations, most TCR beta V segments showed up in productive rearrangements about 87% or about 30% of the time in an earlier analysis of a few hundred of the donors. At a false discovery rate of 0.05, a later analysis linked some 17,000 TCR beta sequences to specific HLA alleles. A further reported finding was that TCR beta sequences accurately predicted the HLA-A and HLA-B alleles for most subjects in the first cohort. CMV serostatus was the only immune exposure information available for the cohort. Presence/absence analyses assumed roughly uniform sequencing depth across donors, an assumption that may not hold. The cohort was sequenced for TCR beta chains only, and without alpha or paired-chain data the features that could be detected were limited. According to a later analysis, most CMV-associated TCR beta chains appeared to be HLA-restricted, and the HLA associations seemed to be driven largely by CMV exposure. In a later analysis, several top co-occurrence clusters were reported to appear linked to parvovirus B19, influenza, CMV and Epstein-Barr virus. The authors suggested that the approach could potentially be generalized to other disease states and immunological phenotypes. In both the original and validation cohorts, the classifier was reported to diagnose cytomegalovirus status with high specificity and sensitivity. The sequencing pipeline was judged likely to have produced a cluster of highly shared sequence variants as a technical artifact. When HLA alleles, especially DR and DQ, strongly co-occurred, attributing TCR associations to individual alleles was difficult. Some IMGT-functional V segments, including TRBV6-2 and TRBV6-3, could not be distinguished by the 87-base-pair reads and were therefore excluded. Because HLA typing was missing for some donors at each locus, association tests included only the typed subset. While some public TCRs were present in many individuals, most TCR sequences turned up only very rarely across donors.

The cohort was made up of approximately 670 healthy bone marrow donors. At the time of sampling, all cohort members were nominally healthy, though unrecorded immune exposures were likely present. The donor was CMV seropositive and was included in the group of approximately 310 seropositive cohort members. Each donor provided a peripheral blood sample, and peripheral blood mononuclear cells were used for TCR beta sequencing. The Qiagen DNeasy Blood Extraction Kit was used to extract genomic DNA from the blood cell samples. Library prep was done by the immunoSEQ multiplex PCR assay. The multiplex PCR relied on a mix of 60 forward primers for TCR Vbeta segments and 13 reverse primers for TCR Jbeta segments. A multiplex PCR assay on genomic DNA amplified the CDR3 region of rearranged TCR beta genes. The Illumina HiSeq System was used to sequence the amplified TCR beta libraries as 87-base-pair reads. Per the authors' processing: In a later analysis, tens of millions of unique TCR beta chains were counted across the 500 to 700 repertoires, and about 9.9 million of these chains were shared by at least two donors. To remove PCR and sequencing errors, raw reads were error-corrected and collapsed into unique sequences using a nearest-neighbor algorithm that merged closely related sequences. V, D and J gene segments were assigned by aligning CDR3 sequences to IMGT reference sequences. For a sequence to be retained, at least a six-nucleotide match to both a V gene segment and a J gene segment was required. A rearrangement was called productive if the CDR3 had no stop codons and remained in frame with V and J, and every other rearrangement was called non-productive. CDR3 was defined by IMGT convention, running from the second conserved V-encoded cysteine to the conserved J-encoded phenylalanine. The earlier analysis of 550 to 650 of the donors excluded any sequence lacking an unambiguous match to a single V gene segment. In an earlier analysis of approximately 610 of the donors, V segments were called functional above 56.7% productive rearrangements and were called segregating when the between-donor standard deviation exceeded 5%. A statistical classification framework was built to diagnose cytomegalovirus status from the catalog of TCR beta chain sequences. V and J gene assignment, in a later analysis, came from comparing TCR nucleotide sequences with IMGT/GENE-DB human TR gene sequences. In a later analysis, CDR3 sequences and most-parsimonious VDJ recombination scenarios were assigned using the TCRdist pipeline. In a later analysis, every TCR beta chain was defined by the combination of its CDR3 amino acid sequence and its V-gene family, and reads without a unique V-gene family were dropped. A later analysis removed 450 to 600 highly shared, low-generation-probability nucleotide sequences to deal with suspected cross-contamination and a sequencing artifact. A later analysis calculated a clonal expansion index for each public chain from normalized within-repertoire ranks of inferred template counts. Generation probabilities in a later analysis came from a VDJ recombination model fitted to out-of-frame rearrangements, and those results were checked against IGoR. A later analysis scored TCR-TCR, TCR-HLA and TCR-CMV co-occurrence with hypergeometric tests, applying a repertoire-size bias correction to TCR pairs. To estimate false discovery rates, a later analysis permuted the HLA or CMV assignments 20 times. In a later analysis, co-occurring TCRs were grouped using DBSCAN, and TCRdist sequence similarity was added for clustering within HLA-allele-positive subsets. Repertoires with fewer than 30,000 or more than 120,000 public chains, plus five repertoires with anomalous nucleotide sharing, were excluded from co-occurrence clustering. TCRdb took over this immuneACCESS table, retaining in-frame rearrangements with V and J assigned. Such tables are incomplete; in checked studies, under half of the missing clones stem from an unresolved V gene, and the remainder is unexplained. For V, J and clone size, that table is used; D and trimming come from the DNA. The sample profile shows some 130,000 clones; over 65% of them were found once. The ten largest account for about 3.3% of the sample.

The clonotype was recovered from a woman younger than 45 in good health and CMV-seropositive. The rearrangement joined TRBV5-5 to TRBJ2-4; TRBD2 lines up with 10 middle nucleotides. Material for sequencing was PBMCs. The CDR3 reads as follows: CASSTGLAAMLQYF. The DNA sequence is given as TGTGCCAGCAGTACCGGACTAGCGGCCATGCTTCAGTACTTC.